This TCR beta chain was documented in a study of T cell responses to AZD1222 COVID-19 vaccine. The study's findings and limits: A reported finding is that nearly half of spike-specific TCRs target unmutated variant regions. Regions 160-218 and 743-854 dominated among vaccine-associated CD4 TCRs spanning spike.

The method was immunoSEQ multiplex PCR; TCRdb's version includes in-frame clones alone and lacks a portion of them. Of 200,000 to 250,000 clones listed, about 92% are singletons. As regards this clone: Its antigen is currently unknown.

This material consisted of peripheral blood, taken on day 0 of MenACWY control vaccination. The clonotype comes from an adult in good health.

This chain's CDR3 is CASSMGGMGYTF. CDR3 in DNA: TGTGCCAGCAGTATGGGGGGTATGGGCTACACCTTC. V and J are TRBV6-5 and TRBJ1-2; D might be TRBD1 (5 bases). This CDR3 has 12 amino acids. CDR1 is MNHEY and CDR2 is SVGAGI in the germline V gene. V lost 5 bases, J lost 8 bases, and 12 bases lay in between.